The next 18 T cell receptor beta chains were all read from a single sample in a study of tumor and adjacent non-tumor tissue in lung cancer. This sample's RNA came from whole unsorted tissue. A modified ARM-PCR protocol with three rounds of nested PCR amplified TCRbeta. MiXCR was run by TCRdb on the multiplex PCR reads, yielding one entry per CDR3 protein. The sample carries approximately 100,000 distinct CDR3 sequences, approximately 82% recorded once. The material sequenced was lung tumor tissue. Receptor source: a woman aged 60-75 years with non-small cell lung cancer.

For this clonotype: The CDR3 does not end in the conserved phenylalanine or tryptophan, so this is likely a read error. The rearrangement links TRBV29-1 to TRBJ2-5, with 8 bases lining up with TRBD1. V was clipped by 5 bases and J by 5 bases; unmatched bases: 13. The CDR3 is made up of 15 amino acids. Per the germline V gene, CDR1 is SQVTM and CDR2 is ANQGSEA. The chain's CDR3 is CSVRPQGAQGETQYS. CDR3 DNA: TGCAGCGTTCGCCCTCAGGGGGCCCAGGGGGAGACCCAGTACTCC.

This clonotype was seen a few times. A much larger clone is a single base away; this may be a read error. The chain carries TRBV6-1 and TRBJ1-6, with D possibly being TRBD1 (5 bases). CDR1 is MNHNS and CDR2 is SASEGT in the germline V gene. The germline V and J ends were trimmed by 8 bases and 10 bases, with 27 bases remaining between them. CDR3 length: 17 amino acids. CDR3 DNA: TGTGCCAGCTTGCGGGGACTCTCAGGGAGCGAAGAATCACCCCTCCACTTT. Translating it yields CASLRGLSGSEESPLHF.

As to this clonotype: No conserved phenylalanine or tryptophan ends this CDR3, so it is likely a read error. The chain couples TRBV12-3 or TRBV12-4 to TRBJ1-6; D gene unclear. This CDR3 spans 13 amino acids. CDR3 DNA: TGTGCCAGCACTTTAAAACAGTTAGCACCCCTCCACATT. Its protein is CASTLKQLAPLHI.

On this clonotype: Without the conserved terminal phenylalanine or tryptophan, this CDR3 likely stems from a read error. CDR3 coding DNA: TGCGTCAACAGCCCTGGGACAGGGGACGAGCAGTACTGC. Its protein product is CVNSPGTGDEQYC. The chain employs TRBV4-3 and TRBJ2-7; 10 bases are shared with TRBD1. CDR1 LGHNA and CDR2 YSLEER come from the germline V gene. The CDR3 runs 13 residues.

Notes on this clonotype: Just one base apart from a much larger clone, this may be a read error. The chain recombines TRBV4-2 with TRBJ2-1, with TRBD2 as a possible D gene (6 bases). CDR3 length equals 18 residues. Per germline, CDR1 LGHNA and CDR2 YNFKEQ. Trimming stripped 1 base from V and 8 bases from J, with 24 bases between. CDR3: CASSQATLAEGNYYEQFF. The CDR3 DNA reads as TGTGCCAGCAGCCAAGCAACCTTAGCGGAAGGGAATTACTATGAGCAGTTCTTC.

This clonotype was detected once. This CDR3 is missing its conserved last phenylalanine or tryptophan, likely due to a read error. The CDR3 region has the DNA TGCGACAGCAGCCAAGGGACTAGCGGGACCTACGAGCAGTACTTG. Protein sequence: CDSSQGTSGTYEQYL. The chain is built from TRBV4-3 and TRBJ2-7, with 13 bases matching TRBD2. CDR1 is LGHNA, CDR2 YSLEER, per germline. The CDR3 sequence is 15 residues long.

This clonotype has only a few counts. Relative to the germline gene, one junction end is altered; a read error may explain this. J is TRBJ2-7 and V is TRBV11-2; 7 bases are shared with TRBD2. There are 15 residues in the CDR3. CDR1 and CDR2 from the germline V gene are SGHAT and FQNNGV. The CDR3 region has the DNA TGTGCCAGCAGCTACGGGACTAACGGGAGTTACGGGCAGTACTTC. Amino acids: CASSYGTNGSYGQYF.

A note on this clonotype: The final CDR3 position lacks the conserved phenylalanine or tryptophan, pointing to a likely read error. The chain carries TRBV11-2 and TRBJ2-3, with D hard to call. The CDR3 has 11 amino acids. Germline loops: CDR1 SGHAT, CDR2 FQNNGV. V lost 2 bases, J lost 10 bases, and 7 bases lay in between. CDR3 protein: CASSLTDAQYL. CDR3 DNA: TGTGCCAGCAGCTTAACAGACGCGCAGTATTTA.

The chain has TRBV7-9 and TRBJ2-5; 7 bases line up with TRBD2. The CDR3 has 12 amino acids. The germline gives CDR1 SEHNR, CDR2 FQNEAQ (reference sequence). The chain's CDR3 is CTNIWGGKTQYF. CDR3 coding DNA: TGTACCAACATTTGGGGGGGAAAGACCCAGTACTTC.

A remark on this clonotype: A clone one base away is much larger, so this may be a read error. The chain couples TRBV6-5 to TRBJ2-5, with 15 bases aligning to TRBD2. Unmatched junction bases numbered 6, after V lost 10 bases and J lost 9 bases. In germline, CDR1 is MNHEY, CDR2 SVGAGI. The CDR3 has 13 amino acids. CDR3 region: CANTGLAGGPQYF. The CDR3 DNA sequence: TGTGCCAACACCGGACTAGCGGGAGGGCCCCAGTACTTC.

V and J are TRBV12-3 or TRBV12-4 and TRBJ2-7, with D possibly matching TRBD2 (6 bases). The V end lost 4 bases, the J end lost 2 bases, and 12 bases lay between the germline ends. This CDR3 comprises 14 residues. The CDR3 sequence is CASSSLGGTYEQYF. As DNA, the CDR3 is TGTGCCAGCAGTTCTCTGGGGGGAACCTACGAGCAGTACTTC.

The count of this clonotype is one. This may stem from a read error, because a much larger clone lies one nucleotide away. The chain joins TRBV4-3 to TRBJ2-5; 8 positions match TRBD1. CDR3 length equals 13 residues. Germline CDR1 LGHNA, CDR2 YSLEER. Here the CDR3 reads CASSQEEGDRTAF. CDR3 nucleotide sequence: TGCGCCAGCAGCCAGGAGGAAGGGGACAGGACTGCCTTC.

A note on this clonotype: Sequence at one end of the junction differs from germline and may be a read error. The J gene is TRBJ2-1, the V gene TRBV25-1; D possibly corresponds to TRBD2 (7 bases). The CDR3 length is 15 residues. The germline gives CDR1 MGHDK, CDR2 SYGVNS. The CDR3 spells CANSPEAGHYNEQFF. As DNA, the CDR3 is TGTGCCAACAGTCCCGAAGCGGGACACTACAATGAGCAGTTCTTC.

Comments on this clonotype: It is likely a read error, because the conserved phenylalanine at the end of the CDR3 is missing. V is TRBV4-3 and J is TRBJ2-4, with D possibly called TRBD1 or TRBD2 (5 bases each). The CDR3 is 15 residues long. From germline, CDR1 is LGHNA and CDR2 YSLEER. CDR3 nucleotides: TGCGCCGGCAGCTTCTACTACGGGACGGAAAACATTCAGTACATC. Protein product: CAGSFYYGTENIQYI.

The chain joins TRBV11-2 to TRBJ2-7, with D perhaps being TRBD1 or TRBD2 (5 bases each). This CDR3 has 14 residues. CDR1 and CDR2 from the germline V gene are SGHAT and FQNNGV. CDR3 DNA: TGTGCAAGCGGTTGGGACCTCGGAGGATACGAGCAGTACTTC. Amino acids: CASGWDLGGYEQYF.

Of note for this clonotype: Likely a read error: the CDR3 ends without its conserved phenylalanine or tryptophan. The chain uses TRBV11-2 and TRBJ2-3; 8 bases match TRBD2. The germline CDR1 and CDR2 sequences are SGHAT and FQNNGV. The CDR3 runs to 15 residues. CDR3 sequence reads: CASGLDLCGGDTQYL. In nucleotides, the CDR3 is TGTGCCAGCGGCTTAGATCTCTGCGGGGGGGATACGCAGTATCTT.

A word on this clonotype: One junction end disagrees with the germline gene, perhaps due to a read error. CDR3 nucleotides: TGCGCCACATTACCCGGGACAGTCGATGAAAAACTGTTTTTT. It encodes CATLPGTVDEKLFF. J is TRBJ1-4 and V is TRBV6-6; 7 bases fit TRBD1. This CDR3 has 14 residues. Germline CDR1 is MNHNY and CDR2 is SVGAGI (reference sequence).

About this clonotype: This may arise from a read error, as a much more abundant clone is one base away. The rearrangement uses TRBV5-5 and TRBJ2-3; 13 bases line up with TRBD2. The length of the CDR3 is 15 residues. CDR1 SGHKS and CDR2 YYEKEE come from the germline V gene (reference sequence). CDR3 region: CTSSLLAGGLNTQYF. In DNA form, the CDR3 reads TGTACCAGCAGCTTACTAGCGGGGGGGCTTAATACGCAGTATTTT.